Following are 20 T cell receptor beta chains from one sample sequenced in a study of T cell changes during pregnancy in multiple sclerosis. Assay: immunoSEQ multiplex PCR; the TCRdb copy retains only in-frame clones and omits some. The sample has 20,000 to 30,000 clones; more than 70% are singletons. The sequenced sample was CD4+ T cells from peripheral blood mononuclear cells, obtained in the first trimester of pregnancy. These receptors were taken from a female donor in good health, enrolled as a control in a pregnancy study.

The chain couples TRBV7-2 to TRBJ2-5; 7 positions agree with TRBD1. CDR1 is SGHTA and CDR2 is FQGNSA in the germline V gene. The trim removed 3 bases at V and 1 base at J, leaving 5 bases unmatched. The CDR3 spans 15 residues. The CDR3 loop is CASSFQTGSQETQYF. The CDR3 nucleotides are TGTGCCAGCAGCTTCCAGACAGGGAGCCAAGAGACCCAGTACTTC.

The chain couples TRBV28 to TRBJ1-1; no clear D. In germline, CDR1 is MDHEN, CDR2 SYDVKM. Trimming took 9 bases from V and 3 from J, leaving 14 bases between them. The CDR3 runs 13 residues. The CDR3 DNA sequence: TGTGCCAGTTGGACTCTTTTAGACACTGAAGCTTTCTTT. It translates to CASWTLLDTEAFF.

The CDR3 DNA sequence: TGTGCCAGCAGCTGGGACAGGGAGGGATATGGCTACACCTTC. This gives the protein CASSWDREGYGYTF. This chain connects TRBV6-5 to TRBJ1-2; 9 bases line up with TRBD1. CDR1 and CDR2 from the germline V gene are MNHEY and SVGAGI. J was trimmed by 5 bases and V by 6 bases; bases with no gene match: 7. CDR3 length: 14 amino acids.

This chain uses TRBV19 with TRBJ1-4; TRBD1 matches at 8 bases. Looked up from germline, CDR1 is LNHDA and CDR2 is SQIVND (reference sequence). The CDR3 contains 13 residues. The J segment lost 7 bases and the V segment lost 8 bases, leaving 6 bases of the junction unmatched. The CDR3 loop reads CASSGTGLEKLFF. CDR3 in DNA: TGTGCCAGTTCCGGGACAGGACTTGAAAAACTGTTTTTT.

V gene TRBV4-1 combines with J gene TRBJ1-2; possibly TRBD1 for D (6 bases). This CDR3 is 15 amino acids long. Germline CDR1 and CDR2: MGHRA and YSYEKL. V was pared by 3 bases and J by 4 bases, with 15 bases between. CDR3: CASSQPRQDPYGYTF. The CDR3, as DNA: TGCGCCAGCAGCCAGCCGAGACAGGATCCCTATGGCTACACCTTC.

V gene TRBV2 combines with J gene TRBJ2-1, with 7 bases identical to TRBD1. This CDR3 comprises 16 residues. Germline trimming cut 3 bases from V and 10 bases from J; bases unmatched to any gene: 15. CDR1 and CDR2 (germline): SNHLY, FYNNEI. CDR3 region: CASSELTGLATGEQFF. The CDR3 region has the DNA TGTGCCAGCAGTGAGCTAACAGGGCTCGCGACAGGGGAGCAGTTCTTC.

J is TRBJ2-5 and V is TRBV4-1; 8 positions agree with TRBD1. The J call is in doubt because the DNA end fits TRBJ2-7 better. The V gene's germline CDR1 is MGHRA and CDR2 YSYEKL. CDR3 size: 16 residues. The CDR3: CASSQSSGQGSYEQYF. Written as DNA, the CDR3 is TGCGCCAGCAGCCAATCAAGCGGACAGGGTAGCTACGAGCAGTACTTC.

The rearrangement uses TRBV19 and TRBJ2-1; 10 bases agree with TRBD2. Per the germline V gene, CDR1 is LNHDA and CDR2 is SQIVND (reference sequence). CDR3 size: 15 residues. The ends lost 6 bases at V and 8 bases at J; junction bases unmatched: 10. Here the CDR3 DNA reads TGTGCCAGTAGACGAGCGGGAGGGCCTCTCGATGAGCAGTTCTTC. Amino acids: CASRRAGGPLDEQFF.

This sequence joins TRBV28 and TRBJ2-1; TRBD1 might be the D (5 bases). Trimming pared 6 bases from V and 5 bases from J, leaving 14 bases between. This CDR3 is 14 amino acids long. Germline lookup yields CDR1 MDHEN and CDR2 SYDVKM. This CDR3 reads CASSRIREHNEQFF. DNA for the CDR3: TGTGCCAGCAGCCGTATCAGGGAACACAATGAGCAGTTCTTC.

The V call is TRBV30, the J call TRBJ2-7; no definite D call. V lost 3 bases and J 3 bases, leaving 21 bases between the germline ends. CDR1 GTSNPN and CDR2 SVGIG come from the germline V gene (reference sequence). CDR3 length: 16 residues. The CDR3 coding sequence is TGTGCCTGGAGCCCCCTCCGCGCTGTTCCGAACTACGAGCAGTACTTC. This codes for CAWSPLRAVPNYEQYF.

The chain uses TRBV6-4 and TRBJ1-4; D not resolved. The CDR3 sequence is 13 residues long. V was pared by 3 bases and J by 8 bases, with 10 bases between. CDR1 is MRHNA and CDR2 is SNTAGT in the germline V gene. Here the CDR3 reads CASSDRTDEKLFF. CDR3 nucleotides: TGTGCCAGCAGTGATCGAACAGACGAAAAACTGTTTTTT.

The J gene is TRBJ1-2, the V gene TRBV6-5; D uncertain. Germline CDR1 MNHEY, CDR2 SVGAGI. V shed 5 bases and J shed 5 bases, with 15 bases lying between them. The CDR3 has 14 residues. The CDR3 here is CASSLYSGLYGYTF. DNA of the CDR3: TGTGCCAGCAGTCTCTACAGTGGGCTTTATGGCTACACCTTC.

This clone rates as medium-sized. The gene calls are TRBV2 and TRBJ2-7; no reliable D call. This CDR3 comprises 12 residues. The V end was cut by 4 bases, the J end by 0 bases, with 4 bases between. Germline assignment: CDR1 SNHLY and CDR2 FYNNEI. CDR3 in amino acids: CASSADSYEQYF. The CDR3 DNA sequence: TGTGCCAGCAGTGCAGACTCCTACGAGCAGTACTTC.

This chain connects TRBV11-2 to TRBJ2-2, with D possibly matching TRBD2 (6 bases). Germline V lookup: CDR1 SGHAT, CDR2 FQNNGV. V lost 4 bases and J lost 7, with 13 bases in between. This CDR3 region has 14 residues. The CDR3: CASSYLGSHGELFF. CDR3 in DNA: TGTGCCAGCAGCTACCTCGGGAGCCACGGGGAGCTGTTTTTT.

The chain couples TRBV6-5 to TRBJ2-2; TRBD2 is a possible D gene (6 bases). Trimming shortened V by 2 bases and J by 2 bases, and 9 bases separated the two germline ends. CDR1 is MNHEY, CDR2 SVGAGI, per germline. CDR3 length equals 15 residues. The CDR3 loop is CASSYGGVNTGELFF. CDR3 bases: TGTGCCAGCAGTTACGGCGGGGTAAACACCGGGGAGCTGTTTTTT.

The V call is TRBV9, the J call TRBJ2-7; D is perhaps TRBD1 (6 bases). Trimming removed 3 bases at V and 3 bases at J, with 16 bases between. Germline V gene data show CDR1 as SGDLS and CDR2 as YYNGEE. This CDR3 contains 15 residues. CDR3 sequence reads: CASSAAGTLDYEQYF. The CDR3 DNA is TGTGCCAGCAGCGCGGCCGGGACACTAGACTACGAGCAGTACTTC.

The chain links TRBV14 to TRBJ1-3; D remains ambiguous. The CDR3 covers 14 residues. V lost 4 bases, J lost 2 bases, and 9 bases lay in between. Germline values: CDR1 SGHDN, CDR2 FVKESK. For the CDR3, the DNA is TGTGCCAGCAGCCTCACCAGTCCTGGAAACACCATATATTTT. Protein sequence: CASSLTSPGNTIYF.

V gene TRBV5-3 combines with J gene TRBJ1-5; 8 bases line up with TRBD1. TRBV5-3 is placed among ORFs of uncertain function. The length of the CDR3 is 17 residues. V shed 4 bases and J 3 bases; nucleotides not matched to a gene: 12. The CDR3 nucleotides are TGTGCCAGAAGCGTAGACAGGGGCGATCTACTCAATCAGCCCCAGCATTTT. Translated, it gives CARSVDRGDLLNQPQHF.

CDR3 bases: TGTGCCAGCAGTTACTCGGACAGTAACTATGGCTACACCTTC. It translates to CASSYSDSNYGYTF. The genes are TRBV6-5 and TRBJ1-2, with a weak D call TRBD1 (6 bases). Germline V gene data show CDR1 as MNHEY and CDR2 as SVGAGI. The CDR3 runs to 14 residues. The V end was cut by 0 bases, the J end by 1 base, with 6 bases between.

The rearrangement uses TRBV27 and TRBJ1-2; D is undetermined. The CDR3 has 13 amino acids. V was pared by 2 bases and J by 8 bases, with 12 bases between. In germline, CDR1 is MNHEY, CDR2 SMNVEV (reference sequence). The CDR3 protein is CASSLKLGGGYTF. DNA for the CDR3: TGTGCCAGCAGTTTAAAACTCGGAGGGGGCTACACCTTC.